The sequence of this TCR beta chain was determined in a study of T cells after yellow fever vaccination. V lost 1 base to trimming and J lost 2 bases, with 9 bases between them. In germline, CDR1 is LNHDA, CDR2 SQIVND (reference sequence). The CDR3 totals 14 residues. This clonotype was found a few times. TCRdb reprocessed the 5' RACE reads via MiXCR and lists one record per CDR3 protein. The data hold a few hundred thousand distinct CDR3 sequences, with approximately 3.9% observed a single time. The source was PBMCs, collected 5 days after the yellow fever booster vaccination. The V call is TRBV19, the J call TRBJ2-7, with D perhaps given as TRBD1 or TRBD2 (6 bases each). The sequence was collected from a man between 18 and 29 years old who received the YFV17D yellow fever vaccine. CDR3 protein: CASSIAGAPYEQYF. The CDR3 bases are TGTGCCAGTAGTATAGCGGGGGCCCCCTACGAGCAGTACTTC.